Presented here are 29 T cell receptor beta chains from one specimen sequenced in a study of blood T cells in healthy people across ages. It was with a sample-barcoded 5' primer and a J-beta primer mix that a second PCR of about 6 to 11 cycles was run. One entry per CDR3 protein results from TCRdb running MiXCR on the 5' RACE reads. This repertoire shows 1,300,000 or so distinct CDR3 sequences, 59% found once; its top ten account for 6.5% to 8.5%. Sequences were obtained from blood. These receptors were obtained from a man younger than 35 in good health.

J is TRBJ2-4 and V is TRBV7-9; 9 bases are shared with TRBD2. Per germline, CDR1 SEHNR and CDR2 FQNEAQ (reference sequence). This CDR3 has 16 amino acids. The junction had 3 bases not matched to a gene; V was cut back by 3 bases and J by 0 bases. The CDR3 DNA reads TGTGCCAGCAGCTTGGGCGGGGGGGGAGCCAAAAACATTCAGTACTTC. Its protein is CASSLGGGGAKNIQYF.

CDR3 in amino acids: CATSRGASHSKDTQYF. The CDR3 DNA reads TGTGCCACCAGCAGAGGAGCCAGTCATTCCAAAGATACGCAGTATTTT. The chain has TRBV15 and TRBJ2-3; D not resolved. Per the germline V gene, CDR1 is LNHNV and CDR2 is YYDKDF (reference sequence). V lost 1 base and J 5 bases, leaving 16 bases between the germline ends. The CDR3 totals 16 residues.

This clonotype came up once. At one end the junction does not follow the germline gene, possibly because of a read error. This chain connects TRBV6-6 to TRBJ1-1, with no clear D. Germline lookup yields CDR1 MNHNY and CDR2 SVGAGI (reference sequence). The CDR3 loop spans 14 amino acids. CDR3 protein: CASSYPSRNTEAFF. The CDR3 bases are TGTGCCAGTAGTTACCCGAGTCGTAACACTGAAGCTTTCTTT.

V and J are TRBV11-2 and TRBJ2-7; tentatively, D is TRBD2 (5 bases). CDR1 and CDR2 (germline): SGHAT, FQNNGV. This CDR3 is built from 13 residues. V was shortened by 2 bases and J by 6 bases, with 11 bases between the two germline ends. CDR3 in amino acids: CASSLLAWGEQYF. The CDR3 region has the DNA TGTGCCAGCAGCTTACTAGCTTGGGGCGAGCAGTACTTC.

The V call is TRBV13, the J call TRBJ2-7; 7 bases line up with TRBD1. J was trimmed by 4 bases and V by 5 bases; bases with no gene match: 11. Germline V CDR1 and CDR2: PRHDT, FYEKMQ (reference sequence). The CDR3 extends over 15 amino acids. The CDR3 coding sequence is TGTGCCAGCAGCCTAACCCGACAGGGTAGGTACGAGCAGTACTTC. Amino acids: CASSLTRQGRYEQYF.

This clonotype was observed a single time. The V call is TRBV21-1, the J call TRBJ2-7; the D call TRBD1 from the table was never checked on the DNA. TRBV21-1 is a known pseudogene. The CDR3 runs to 14 residues. CDR3 sequence reads: CASSKGPDSYEQYF. The CDR3 bases are TGTGCCAGCAGCAAAGGTCCCGACTCCTACGAGCAGTACTTC.

The chain combines TRBV27 with TRBJ2-1, with 13 bases that match TRBD2. The germline V gene has CDR1 MNHEY and CDR2 SMNVEV (reference sequence). The CDR3 is made up of 17 amino acids. The J segment lost 0 bases and the V segment lost 5 bases, leaving 4 bases of the junction unmatched. The CDR3 loop reads CASSHGTSGASYNEQFF. The CDR3 DNA reads TGTGCCAGCAGTCACGGGACTAGCGGGGCCTCCTACAATGAGCAGTTCTTC.

V and J are TRBV15 and TRBJ2-1; 13 bases fit TRBD2. The CDR3 runs to 17 residues. Per the germline V gene, CDR1 is LNHNV and CDR2 is YYDKDF (reference sequence). With 3 bases clipped from V and 8 bases from J, the junction kept 10 bases outside the gene matches. CDR3 DNA: TGTGCCACCAGCAGCACTAAAACCGGGACTAGCGGGGATGAGCAGTTCTTC. Its protein is CATSSTKTGTSGDEQFF.

This clonotype has only a few counts. The chain uses TRBV20-1 and TRBJ2-1; 13 bases agree with TRBD2. CDR3 length: 15 amino acids. V was clipped by 3 bases and J by 6 bases; unmatched bases: 5. Germline values: CDR1 DFQATT, CDR2 SNEGSKA (reference sequence). The CDR3 loop is CSASERLAGGNEQFF. CDR3 in DNA: TGCAGTGCTAGTGAACGACTAGCGGGAGGCAATGAGCAGTTCTTC.

The V call is TRBV29-1, the J call TRBJ2-7, with a possible D match to TRBD2 (7 bases). Germline-derived CDR1 and CDR2 are SQVTM and ANQGSEA. The V gene lost 5 bases and the J gene lost 5 bases, with 19 bases spanning the gap. The CDR3 covers 14 residues. CDR3 amino acids: CSVRGRAGQNEQYF. CDR3 bases: TGCAGCGTTAGGGGAAGAGCGGGACAAAACGAGCAGTACTTC.

This chain uses TRBV10-3 with TRBJ1-1, with a weak D call TRBD1 (5 bases). Germline CDR1 and CDR2: ENHRY and SYGVKD. The CDR3 is 14 amino acids. Trimming left V 3 bases short and J 3 bases short, with 11 bases between. The CDR3 sequence: CAISDLGVDTEAFF. In DNA, the CDR3 is TGTGCCATCAGTGATCTGGGGGTGGACACTGAAGCTTTCTTT.

The chain employs TRBV7-2 and TRBJ2-5; 8 nucleotides match TRBD1. CDR1 is SGHTA and CDR2 is FQGNSA in the germline V gene. This CDR3 spans 12 amino acids. V trimming: 7 bases; J trimming: 4 bases; junction bases outside the gene matches: 2. CDR3 in amino acids: CASKGQGETQYF. CDR3 nucleotide sequence: TGTGCCAGCAAAGGACAGGGAGAGACCCAGTACTTC.

The V call is TRBV7-9, the J call TRBJ2-2; 7 nucleotides align to TRBD2. The germline gives CDR1 SEHNR, CDR2 FQNEAQ (reference sequence). V lost 5 bases and J lost 1; bases outside the gene matches: 7. The CDR3 has 16 residues. CDR3 DNA sequence: TGTGCCAGCAGCCACGGCTCTAGCGGGAACACCGGGGAGCTGTTTTTT. Residues: CASSHGSSGNTGELFF.

The chain is built from TRBV28 and TRBJ2-5; the D call may be TRBD1 or TRBD2 (5 bases each). The assigned J gene may be wrong: the sequence end matches TRBJ2-7 better. Germline CDR1 is MDHEN and CDR2 is SYDVKM. This CDR3 comprises 15 residues. The CDR3 reads CASRPTGTLFYEQYF. The CDR3, as DNA: TGTGCCAGCAGACCCACCGGGACCCTCTTCTACGAGCAGTACTTC.

The chain couples TRBV12-3 or TRBV12-4 to TRBJ2-5; D is uncertain. CDR3 length equals 15 residues. The V gene lost 1 base and the J gene lost 5 bases, with 14 bases spanning the gap. For the CDR3, the DNA is TGTGCCAGCAGTTTAGAAACAGTATGGGTTGAGACCCAGTACTTC. This translates into CASSLETVWVETQYF.

This clonotype was found once. The chain recombines TRBV6-5 with TRBJ2-2; possibly TRBD2 for D (6 bases). The length of the CDR3 is 17 residues. Trimming shortened V by 2 bases and J by 7 bases, and 20 bases separated the two germline ends. CDR1 is MNHEY and CDR2 is SVGAGI in the germline V gene. DNA of the CDR3: TGTGCCAGCAGTTACGCACCGGGAGCAGAGCCAATCGGGGAGCTGTTTTTT. Protein product: CASSYAPGAEPIGELFF.

This clonotype was observed a handful of times. This chain joins TRBV29-1 and TRBJ2-3; TRBD2 agrees at 7 bases. CDR1 is SQVTM and CDR2 is ANQGSEA in the germline V gene. The CDR3 consists of 14 residues. The J segment lost 1 base and the V segment lost 1 base, leaving 2 bases of the junction unmatched. CDR3 amino acids: CSVEAAGGTDTQYF. Written as DNA, the CDR3 is TGCAGCGTTGAAGCGGCGGGAGGCACAGATACGCAGTATTTT.

In its sample, this clonotype was seen a few times. The chain employs TRBV4-1 and TRBJ2-7, with D possibly TRBD1 on 6 matching bases. CDR1 is MGHRA, CDR2 YSYEKL, per germline. V gave up 1 base and J gave up 5 bases, with 21 bases separating them. This CDR3 is built from 17 residues. The CDR3: CASSQVNPGTGHNEQYF. The CDR3 nucleotides read TGCGCCAGCAGCCAAGTTAACCCAGGAACAGGGCACAACGAGCAGTACTTC.

The V call is TRBV7-4, the J call TRBJ2-1; TRBD2 matches 12 bases. The CDR3 extends over 17 amino acids. V lost 2 bases and J lost 5; bases outside the gene matches: 7. The V gene's germline CDR1 is SGHVT and CDR2 SQSDAQ. CDR3 DNA: TGTGCCAGCAGCTTAAACCAACTAGCGGGAGGCGACAATGAGCAGTTCTTC. The encoded protein is CASSLNQLAGGDNEQFF.

The J gene is TRBJ2-4, the V gene TRBV5-1, with D maybe TRBD2 (6 bases). The CDR3 runs 19 residues. With 2 bases removed from V and 3 bases from J, the gap between germline ends came to 24 bases. The germline CDR1 and CDR2 sequences are SGHRS and YFSETQ. The CDR3 nucleotides read TGCGCCAGCAGCTTTTTTAGCGGATCCCGAGAGGGAGACAAAAACATTCAGTACTTC. Its translation is CASSFFSGSREGDKNIQYF.

The chain combines TRBV4-2 with TRBJ2-1; D not resolved. V lost 3 bases, J lost 2 bases, and 11 bases lay in between. The CDR3 covers 15 residues. Germline CDR1 reads LGHNA; CDR2 reads YNFKEQ. CDR3 amino acids: CASSQARGTYNEQFF. The CDR3 DNA reads as TGTGCCAGCAGCCAGGCACGTGGAACCTACAATGAGCAGTTCTTC.

This clonotype was recorded a few times. The chain employs TRBV6-5 and TRBJ1-2; tentative D call: TRBD1 (5 bases). V lost 4 bases, J lost 3 bases, and 12 bases lay in between. Germline CDR1 reads MNHEY; CDR2 reads SVGAGI. This CDR3 spans 14 amino acids. The CDR3 loop is CASSFGGRHYGYTF. Written as DNA, the CDR3 is TGTGCCAGCAGTTTTGGGGGACGTCACTATGGCTACACCTTC.

This sequence joins TRBV2 and TRBJ2-4, with 7 bases aligning to TRBD2. Germline loops: CDR1 SNHLY, CDR2 FYNNEI. The CDR3 runs to 15 residues. Trimming took 8 bases from V and 1 from J; bases not matched to a gene: 8. The CDR3 loop is CASLLAGSAKNIQYF. The CDR3 DNA reads TGTGCCAGCCTCTTAGCGGGTAGTGCCAAAAACATTCAGTACTTC.

This clonotype has only a few counts. CDR3 nucleotide sequence: TGCAGTGCTAGAGGAGGGGCTTCTGGACGGAGCTCCTACAATGAGCAGTTCTTC. Protein: CSARGGASGRSSYNEQFF. The rearrangement joins TRBV20-1 to TRBJ2-1, with D possibly called TRBD1 or TRBD2 (5 bases each). Trimming removed 1 base at V and 0 bases at J, with 19 bases between. Germline V gene data show CDR1 as DFQATT and CDR2 as SNEGSKA (reference sequence). The CDR3 spans 18 residues.

This rearrangement joins TRBV6-2 or TRBV6-3 to TRBJ2-3; possibly TRBD2 for D (6 bases). Germline-derived CDR1 and CDR2 are MNHEY and SVGEGT. This CDR3 region has 13 residues. V dropped 8 bases and J dropped 3 bases, with 12 bases sitting between them. The CDR3 coding sequence is TGTGCCAGCGGGACTCTGGGGACAGATACGCAGTATTTT. It encodes CASGTLGTDTQYF.

The chain recombines TRBV11-2 with TRBJ1-2; TRBD1 might be the D (6 bases). This CDR3 contains 16 residues. Trimming took 5 bases from V and 8 from J, leaving 24 bases between them. Looked up from germline, CDR1 is SGHAT and CDR2 is FQNNGV. The CDR3: CASSEAPRGRYGGYTF. In DNA, the CDR3 is TGTGCCAGCAGCGAAGCCCCCAGGGGACGCTATGGGGGCTACACCTTC.

Notes on this clonotype: A single base separates this from a much larger clone, so it may be a read error. The V gene is TRBV20-1, the J gene TRBJ1-2; D call uncertain. Germline V gene lookup returns CDR1 DFQATT and CDR2 SNEGSKA (reference sequence). The CDR3 is made up of 13 amino acids. Trimming left V 0 bases short and J 9 bases short, with 14 bases between. Here the CDR3 reads CSARDASGYCYTF. The CDR3 coding sequence is TGCAGTGCTAGAGACGCCTCGGGGTATTGCTACACCTTC.

V gene TRBV7-2 combines with J gene TRBJ1-4; a possible D gene is TRBD1 (6 bases). V lost 7 bases, J lost 9 bases, and 18 bases lay in between. The germline gives CDR1 SGHTA, CDR2 FQGNSA. The CDR3 spans 14 residues. The CDR3 reads CASTDTGPSKKLFF. CDR3 in DNA: TGTGCCAGCACCGATACAGGGCCCAGTAAAAAACTGTTTTTT.

The CDR3: CSVEGAAGARYNEQFF. The DNA of the CDR3 is TGCAGCGTTGAAGGGGCAGCGGGAGCCCGATACAATGAGCAGTTCTTC. This sequence joins TRBV29-1 and TRBJ2-1; 8 bases map to TRBD2. Germline CDR1 is SQVTM and CDR2 is ANQGSEA. The ends lost 1 base at V and 4 bases at J; junction bases unmatched: 9. The CDR3 consists of 16 residues.